The sequence of this TCR beta chain was determined in a study of siplizumab effects on memory and regulatory T cells. Regarding the study as a whole: Major contributors to the alloresponse seemed to be naive T cells, which also appeared more diverse than memory cells.

The assay was immunoSEQ multiplex PCR, and TCRdb's table has in-frame clones only and misses some. The data hold some 96,000 clones, with more than 90% observed a single time. This clone was seen a single time. Its target is unknown. The specimen was CD4+ T cells sorted from blood. The clonotype was recovered from a human donor in good health.

The CDR3 region is CASSLGGLLEQYF. The CDR3 nucleotides are TGTGCCAGCAGCTTAGGTGGGCTCCTCGAGCAGTACTTC. The chain couples TRBV7-2 to TRBJ2-7; D remains unclear. The V end lost 1 base, the J end lost 6 bases, and 10 bases lay between the germline ends. The CDR3 contains 13 residues. Germline CDR1 reads SGHTA; CDR2 reads FQGNSA.